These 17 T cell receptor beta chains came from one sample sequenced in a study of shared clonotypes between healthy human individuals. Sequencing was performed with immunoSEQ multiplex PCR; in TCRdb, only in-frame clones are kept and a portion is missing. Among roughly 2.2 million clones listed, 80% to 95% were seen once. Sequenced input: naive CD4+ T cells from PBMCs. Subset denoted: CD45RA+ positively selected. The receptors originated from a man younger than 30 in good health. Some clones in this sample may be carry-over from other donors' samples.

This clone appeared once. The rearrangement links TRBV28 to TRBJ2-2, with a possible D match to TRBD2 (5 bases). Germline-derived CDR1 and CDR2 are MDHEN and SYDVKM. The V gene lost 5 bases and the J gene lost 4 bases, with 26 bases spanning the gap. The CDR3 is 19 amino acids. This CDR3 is CASSGFPGRTSSGTGELFF. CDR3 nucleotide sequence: TGTGCCAGCAGTGGGTTCCCTGGGCGGACCTCAAGCGGCACCGGGGAGCTGTTTTTT.

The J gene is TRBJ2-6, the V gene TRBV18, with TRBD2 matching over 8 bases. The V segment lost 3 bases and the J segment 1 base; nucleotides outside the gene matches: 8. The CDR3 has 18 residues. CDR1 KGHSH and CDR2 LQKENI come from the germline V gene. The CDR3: CASSPRRAGESGANVLTF. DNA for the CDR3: TGTGCCAGCTCACCCAGGAGAGCGGGAGAATCTGGGGCCAACGTCCTGACTTTC.

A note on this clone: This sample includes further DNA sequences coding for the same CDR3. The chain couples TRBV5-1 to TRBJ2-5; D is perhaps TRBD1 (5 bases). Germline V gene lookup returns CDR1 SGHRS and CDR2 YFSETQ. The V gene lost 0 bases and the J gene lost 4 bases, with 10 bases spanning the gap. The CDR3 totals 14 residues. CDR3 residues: CASSLVQGRETQYF. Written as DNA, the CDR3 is TGCGCCAGCAGCTTGGTCCAGGGCAGAGAGACCCAGTACTTC.

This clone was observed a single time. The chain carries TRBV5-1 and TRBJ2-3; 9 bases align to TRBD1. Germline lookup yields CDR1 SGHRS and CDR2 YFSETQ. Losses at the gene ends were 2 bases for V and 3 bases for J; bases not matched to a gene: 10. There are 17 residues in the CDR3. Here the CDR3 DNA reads TGCGCCAGCAGCTTTAAACCGGGACAGGGAATGACAGATACGCAGTATTTT. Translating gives CASSFKPGQGMTDTQYF.

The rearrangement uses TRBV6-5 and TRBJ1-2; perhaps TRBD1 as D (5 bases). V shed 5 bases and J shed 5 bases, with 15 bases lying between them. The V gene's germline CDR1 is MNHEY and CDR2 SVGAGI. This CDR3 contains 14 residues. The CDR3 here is CASSRDGRSYGYTF. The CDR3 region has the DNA TGTGCCAGCAGTAGGGACGGAAGATCGTATGGCTACACCTTC.

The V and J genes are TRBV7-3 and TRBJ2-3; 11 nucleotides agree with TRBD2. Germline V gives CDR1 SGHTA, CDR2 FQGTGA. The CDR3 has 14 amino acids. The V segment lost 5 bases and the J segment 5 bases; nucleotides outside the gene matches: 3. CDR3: CASSHGLAGDTQYF. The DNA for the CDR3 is TGTGCCAGCAGCCACGGACTAGCGGGAGATACGCAGTATTTT.

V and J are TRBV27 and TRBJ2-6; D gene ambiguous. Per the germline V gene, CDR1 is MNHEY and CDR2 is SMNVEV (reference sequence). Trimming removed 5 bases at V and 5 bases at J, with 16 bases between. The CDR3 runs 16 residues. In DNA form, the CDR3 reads TGTGCCAGCAGTCTGGTCAGGCCGATTAGGGCCAACGTCCTGACTTTC. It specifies CASSLVRPIRANVLTF.

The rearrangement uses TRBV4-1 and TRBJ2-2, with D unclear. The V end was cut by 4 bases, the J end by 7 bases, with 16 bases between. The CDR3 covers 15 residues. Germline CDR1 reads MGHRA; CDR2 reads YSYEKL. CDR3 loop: CASSRTNGFDGELFF. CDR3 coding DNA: TGCGCCAGCAGCCGAACTAATGGTTTTGACGGGGAGCTGTTTTTT.

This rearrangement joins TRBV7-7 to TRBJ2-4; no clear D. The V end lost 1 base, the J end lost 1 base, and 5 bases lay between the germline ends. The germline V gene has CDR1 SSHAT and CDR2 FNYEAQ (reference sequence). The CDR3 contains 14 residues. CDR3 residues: CASSLGVAKNIQYF. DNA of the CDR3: TGTGCCAGCAGCTTAGGAGTCGCCAAAAACATTCAGTACTTC.

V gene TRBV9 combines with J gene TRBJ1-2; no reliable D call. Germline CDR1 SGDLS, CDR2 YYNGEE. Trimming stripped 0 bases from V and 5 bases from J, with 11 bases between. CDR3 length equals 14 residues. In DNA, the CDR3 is TGTGCCAGCAGCGTAGTAGGATTTGGGTATGGCTACACCTTC. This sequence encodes CASSVVGFGYGYTF.

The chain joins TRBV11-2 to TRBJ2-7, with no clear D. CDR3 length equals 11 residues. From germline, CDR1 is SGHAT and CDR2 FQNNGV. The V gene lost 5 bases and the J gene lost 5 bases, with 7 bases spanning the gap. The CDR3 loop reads CASSRYDEQYF. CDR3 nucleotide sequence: TGTGCCAGCAGCCGATACGACGAGCAGTACTTC.

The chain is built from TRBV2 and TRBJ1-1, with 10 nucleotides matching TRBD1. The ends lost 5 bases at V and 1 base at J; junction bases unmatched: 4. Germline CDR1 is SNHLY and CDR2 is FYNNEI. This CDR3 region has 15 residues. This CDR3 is CASSTTGGGNTEAFF. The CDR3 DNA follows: TGTGCCAGCAGTACGACAGGGGGCGGGAACACTGAAGCTTTCTTT. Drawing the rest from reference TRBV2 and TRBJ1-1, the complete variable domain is EPEVTQTPSHQVTQMGQEVILRCVPISNHLYFYWYRQILGQKVEFLVSFYNNEISEKSEIFDDQFSVERPDGSNFTLKIRSTKLEDSAMYFCASSTTGGGNTEAFFGQGTRLTVV.

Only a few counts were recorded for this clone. The CDR3 bases are TGTGCCTGGAGAGGGGACGACTTGACCCAGCATTTT. Amino acid sequence: CAWRGDDLTQHF. The V call is TRBV30, the J call TRBJ1-5; D possibly corresponds to TRBD1 (5 bases). Deletions cut 3 bases from V and 11 bases from J, with 14 bases between. CDR1 GTSNPN and CDR2 SVGIG come from the germline V gene (reference sequence). This CDR3 is 12 amino acids long.

The CDR3 region is CAISGGQGNYGYTF. CDR3 nucleotide sequence: TGTGCCATCAGTGGAGGGCAGGGTAACTATGGCTACACCTTC. This chain links TRBV10-3 with TRBJ1-2; D may be TRBD1 (5 bases). Germline CDR1 ENHRY, CDR2 SYGVKD. Deletions cut 4 bases from V and 1 base from J, with 10 bases between. This CDR3 spans 14 amino acids.

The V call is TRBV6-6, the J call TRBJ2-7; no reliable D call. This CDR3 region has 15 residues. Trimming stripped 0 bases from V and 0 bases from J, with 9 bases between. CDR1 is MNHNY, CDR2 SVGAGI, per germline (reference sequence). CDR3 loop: CASSYSQAFSYEQYF. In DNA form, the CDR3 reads TGTGCCAGCAGTTACTCGCAAGCGTTCTCCTACGAGCAGTACTTC.

CDR3 nucleotides: TGTGCCAGCAGCTTGATCTGGGGTGGCGAGCAGTACTTC. It encodes CASSLIWGGEQYF. This chain connects TRBV5-6 to TRBJ2-7; D is uncertain. CDR1 is SGHDT, CDR2 YYEEEE, per germline. V gave up 1 base and J gave up 6 bases, with 11 bases separating them. CDR3 length equals 13 residues.

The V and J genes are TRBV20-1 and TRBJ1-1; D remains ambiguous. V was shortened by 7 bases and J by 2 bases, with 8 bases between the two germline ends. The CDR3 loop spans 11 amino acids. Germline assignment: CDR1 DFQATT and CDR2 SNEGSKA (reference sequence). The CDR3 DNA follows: TGCAGTGAGAAGAGCAACACTGAAGCTTTCTTT. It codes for CSEKSNTEAFF.